The 19 T cell receptor beta chains listed next were all sequenced from one sample in a study of blood T cell repertoires in COVID-19. Sequencing was performed with immunoSEQ multiplex PCR; in TCRdb, only in-frame clones are kept and a portion is missing. The sample gives fewer than 300,000 clones, roughly 92% of which show up once; over 2% is in the top ten. The sample was peripheral blood. These receptors originate from a woman aged 25 to 45 with COVID-19, enrolled during active disease.

The chain carries TRBV6-1 and TRBJ1-4, with D hard to call. The ends were cut back, 0 bases at V and 4 bases at J, with 15 bases in the middle. Per the germline V gene, CDR1 is MNHNS and CDR2 is SASEGT. There are 17 residues in the CDR3. The CDR3 here is CASSEARGQWSNEKLFF. The CDR3 nucleotides are TGTGCCAGCAGTGAAGCGCGAGGGCAATGGAGTAATGAAAAACTGTTTTTT.

The chain links TRBV11-1 to TRBJ2-3, with D possibly being TRBD1 (5 bases). This CDR3 region has 13 residues. Germline V gene sequence: CDR1 SGHAT, CDR2 FQDESV (reference sequence). V lost 3 bases to trimming and J lost 3 bases, with 7 bases between them. CDR3: CASSFPGTDTQYF. CDR3 nucleotides: TGTGCCAGCAGCTTTCCAGGGACAGATACGCAGTATTTT.

The chain has TRBV27 and TRBJ1-2; D is uncertain. V lost 6 bases, J lost 6 bases, and 14 bases lay in between. Germline assignment: CDR1 MNHEY and CDR2 SMNVEV (reference sequence). The CDR3 contains 13 residues. The CDR3, as DNA: TGTGCCAGCAGACCGCACAGTTCGCATGGCTACACCTTC. It encodes CASRPHSSHGYTF.

This chain links TRBV6-6 with TRBJ1-4; D is perhaps TRBD1 (6 bases). Trimming shortened V by 5 bases and J by 4 bases, and 11 bases separated the two germline ends. The V gene's germline CDR1 is MNHNY and CDR2 SVGAGI (reference sequence). CDR3 size: 14 residues. CDR3 sequence reads: CASSRQEVNEKLFF. CDR3 DNA sequence: TGTGCCAGCAGTCGACAGGAGGTTAATGAAAAACTGTTTTTT.

The J gene is TRBJ2-1, the V gene TRBV10-3; 9 bases fit TRBD2. With 2 bases clipped from V and 3 bases from J, the junction kept 2 bases outside the gene matches. CDR1 ENHRY and CDR2 SYGVKD come from the germline V gene. The CDR3 extends over 15 amino acids. CDR3 amino acids: CAISEGTSNYNEQFF. CDR3 DNA sequence: TGTGCCATCAGTGAGGGGACTAGCAACTACAATGAGCAGTTCTTC.

The chain uses TRBV12-3 or TRBV12-4 and TRBJ2-1; tentative D call: TRBD1 (6 bases). The germline V and J ends were trimmed by 5 bases and 10 bases, with 12 bases remaining between them. The CDR3 is made up of 12 amino acids. CDR3 sequence reads: CASSRWTAEQFF. In DNA, the CDR3 is TGTGCCAGCAGTCGTTGGACAGCCGAGCAGTTCTTC.

The rearrangement links TRBV28 to TRBJ2-5, with TRBD1 matching over 7 bases. J was trimmed by 7 bases and V by 2 bases; bases with no gene match: 10. The CDR3 is 15 residues long. Germline CDR1 and CDR2: MDHEN and SYDVKM. CDR3 nucleotide sequence: TGTGCCAGCAGTTTACCGGGACAGACACTAATGACCCAGTACTTC. Protein sequence: CASSLPGQTLMTQYF.

The chain recombines TRBV6-1 with TRBJ1-1; a weak D match, TRBD1 (5 bases). This CDR3 is built from 14 residues. Germline lookup yields CDR1 MNHNS and CDR2 SASEGT. The V gene lost 1 base and the J gene lost 11 bases, with 17 bases spanning the gap. CDR3 DNA sequence: TGTGCCAGCAGTGAAGAATGGCCTGTAAGGGGCGCTTTCTTT. Protein: CASSEEWPVRGAFF.

The chain uses TRBV7-8 and TRBJ1-2; 8 nucleotides line up with TRBD1. Germline V lookup: CDR1 SGHVS, CDR2 FQNEAQ. The CDR3 loop spans 16 amino acids. The J segment lost 6 bases and the V segment lost 1 base, leaving 10 bases of the junction unmatched. The CDR3 is CASSLVSGRGLHGYTF. The CDR3 DNA follows: TGTGCCAGCAGCTTAGTCTCCGGCAGGGGGCTTCATGGCTACACCTTC. Filled out from reference TRBV7-8 and TRBJ1-2, the complete variable domain reads GAGVSQSPRYKVAKRGQDVALRCDPISGHVSLFWYQQALGQGPEFLTYFQNEAQLDKSGLPSDRFFAERPEGSVSTLKIQRTQQEDSAVYLCASSLVSGRGLHGYTFGSGTRLTVV.

The chain recombines TRBV9 with TRBJ2-1, with unresolved D. Germline assignment: CDR1 SGDLS and CDR2 YYNGEE. This CDR3 has 13 residues. Trimming pared 4 bases from V and 5 bases from J, leaving 10 bases between. CDR3 region: CASSTEQNNEQFF. The CDR3 coding sequence is TGTGCCAGCAGCACGGAACAGAACAATGAGCAGTTCTTC.

CDR3 in DNA: TGTGCCAGCAGCTTGGGACAGGGCTCCGAGCAGTACTTC. As protein: CASSLGQGSEQYF. The chain employs TRBV11-3 and TRBJ2-7, with TRBD1 identical over 9 bases. There are 13 residues in the CDR3. V lost 3 bases, J lost 6 bases, and 3 bases stayed unmatched. CDR1 is SGHNT, CDR2 YENEEA, per germline.

The rearrangement links TRBV29-1 to TRBJ2-1; TRBD2 matches at 8 bases. Germline CDR1 is SQVTM and CDR2 is ANQGSEA. CDR3 size: 15 residues. J lost 0 bases, V lost 2 bases, and 3 bases had no gene match. CDR3 residues: CSVEQSGSSYNEQFF. DNA of the CDR3: TGCAGCGTTGAACAAAGCGGGAGCTCCTACAATGAGCAGTTCTTC.

The V gene is TRBV5-5, the J gene TRBJ2-1; D is ambiguous. The germline V gene has CDR1 SGHKS and CDR2 YYEKEE (reference sequence). The CDR3 is 13 amino acids. The V gene lost 2 bases and the J gene lost 6 bases, with 9 bases spanning the gap. This chain's CDR3 is CASSFDWLNEQFF. The CDR3 DNA is TGTGCCAGCAGCTTTGACTGGCTCAATGAGCAGTTCTTC.

V gene TRBV27 combines with J gene TRBJ2-7, with TRBD1 as a possible D gene (6 bases). Trimming took 5 bases from V and 2 from J, leaving 19 bases between them. There are 16 residues in the CDR3. CDR1 MNHEY and CDR2 SMNVEV come from the germline V gene (reference sequence). CDR3: CASSPYTGPRTYEQYF. The CDR3 bases are TGTGCCAGCAGTCCTTATACAGGGCCGAGAACCTACGAGCAGTACTTC.

This chain links TRBV19 with TRBJ2-7, with D maybe TRBD2 (6 bases). With 2 bases removed from V and 6 bases from J, the gap between germline ends came to 20 bases. Germline-derived CDR1 and CDR2 are LNHDA and SQIVND (reference sequence). The CDR3 covers 16 residues. The CDR3 DNA is TGTGCCAGTAGTATAAAAGCGGGCCCCTCCTCACGCGAGCAGTACTTC. It specifies CASSIKAGPSSREQYF. Using reference TRBV19 and TRBJ2-7 for the parts outside the CDR3, the full variable domain is DGGITQSPKYLFRKEGQNVTLSCEQNLNHDAMYWYRQDPGQGLRLIYYSQIVNDFQKGDIAEGYSVSREKKESFPLTVTSAQKNPTAFYLCASSIKAGPSSREQYFGPGTRLTVT.

This chain links TRBV27 with TRBJ2-2; a weak D match, TRBD1 (7 bases). Trimming took 3 bases from V and 6 from J, leaving 11 bases between them. The germline V gene has CDR1 MNHEY and CDR2 SMNVEV (reference sequence). CDR3 length: 14 residues. Here the CDR3 DNA reads TGTGCCAGCAGTTTTGGCAGGGGGGCCGGGGAGCTGTTTTTT. Protein product: CASSFGRGAGELFF.

The chain has TRBV6-4 and TRBJ1-2, with TRBD1 identical over 8 bases. The V gene's germline CDR1 is MRHNA and CDR2 SNTAGT. This CDR3 comprises 14 residues. The trim removed 0 bases at V and 6 bases at J, leaving 3 bases unmatched. The CDR3 DNA reads TGTGCCAGCAGTGACTCCGGCAGGGGGCATGGCTACACCTTC. Its translation: CASSDSGRGHGYTF.

V gene TRBV7-9 combines with J gene TRBJ1-5, with 9 bases aligning to TRBD1. Trimming removed 5 bases from V and 4 bases from J; junction bases left unmatched: 6. Germline V gene data show CDR1 as SEHNR and CDR2 as FQNEAQ (reference sequence). The CDR3 spans 15 residues. For the CDR3, the DNA is TGTGCCAGCAGCCCGGGACAGGGAGGTAATCAGCCCCAGCATTTT. Protein product: CASSPGQGGNQPQHF.

The rearrangement uses TRBV5-1 and TRBJ2-2, with D uncertain. CDR3 length: 12 residues. Germline CDR1 is SGHRS and CDR2 is YFSETQ. Trimming shortened V by 7 bases and J by 6 bases, and 10 bases separated the two germline ends. In DNA, the CDR3 is TGCGCCAGCTATTCTCCCCCCGGGGAGCTGTTTTTT. Translation: CASYSPPGELFF.